Below are 24 T cell receptor beta chains sequenced from a single sample in a study of T cells in Graves' hyperthyroidism and ophthalmopathy. The investigators amplified TCR beta CDR3 regions from RNA transcripts. HTBI primers were used for first-round RT-PCR of the TCR CDR3. TCRdb reanalysed the multiplex PCR reads using MiXCR and keeps one entry per CDR3 protein. The sample contains around 300,000 distinct CDR3 sequences, around 14% of which appear only once. Sequenced: blood. These receptors were collected from a woman aged 25 to 39 with Graves' hyperthyroidism.

The chain recombines TRBV6-1 with TRBJ2-3; 7 nucleotides match TRBD1. The V segment lost 8 bases and the J segment 5 bases; nucleotides outside the gene matches: 4. The CDR3 consists of 12 residues. The germline V gene encodes CDR1 MNHNS and CDR2 SASEGT. CDR3 nucleotides: TGTGCCAGCGGGGACAGAAAAGATACGCAGTATTTT. Its translation: CASGDRKDTQYF.

At least ten counts were recorded for this clonotype. The chain is built from TRBV30 and TRBJ2-1; D could derive from TRBD1 or TRBD2 (6 bases each). The CDR3 extends over 13 amino acids. V gave up 0 bases and J gave up 11 bases, with 14 bases separating them. Per the germline V gene, CDR1 is GTSNPN and CDR2 is SVGIG (reference sequence). DNA of the CDR3: TGTGCCTGGAGTGTACTTGGGGGCGGGAAGCAGTTCTTC. Residues: CAWSVLGGGKQFF.

This CDR3 reads CASSAESGRAVDTQYF. The CDR3 coding sequence is TGTGCCAGCAGCGCCGAGAGCGGGAGGGCCGTAGATACGCAGTATTTT. The chain recombines TRBV9 with TRBJ2-3; TRBD2 agrees at 10 bases. CDR1 is SGDLS and CDR2 is YYNGEE in the germline V gene. The ends lost 3 bases at V and 5 bases at J; junction bases unmatched: 9. The CDR3 spans 16 residues. Looking up the rest from reference TRBV9 and TRBJ2-3 gives the full variable domain: DSGVTQTPKHLITATGQRVTLRCSPRSGDLSVYWYQQSLDQGLQFLIQYYNGEERAKGNILERFSAQQFPDLHSELNLSSLELGDSALYFCASSAESGRAVDTQYFGPGTRLTVL.

A few counts support this clonotype. V gene TRBV6-4 combines with J gene TRBJ2-2, with a weak D call TRBD1 (5 bases). This CDR3 has 13 residues. Germline V gene lookup returns CDR1 MRHNA and CDR2 SNTAGT. The ends were cut back, 6 bases at V and 4 bases at J, with 9 bases in the middle. The CDR3 DNA sequence: TGTGCCAGCAGCAAGACAGCCACCGGGGAGCTGTTTTTT. The encoded protein is CASSKTATGELFF.

This clonotype was recorded at least ten times. The chain joins TRBV28 to TRBJ1-2; no clear D gene. Looked up from germline, CDR1 is MDHEN and CDR2 is SYDVKM. Trimming took 8 bases from V and 4 from J, leaving 20 bases between them. The CDR3 runs to 15 residues. This chain's CDR3 is CASGVTVPRPYGYTF. The CDR3 DNA follows: TGTGCCAGCGGGGTAACGGTTCCCCGACCCTATGGCTACACCTTC.

This clonotype was seen repeatedly, ten times or more. The chain has TRBV2 and TRBJ1-5; weak D call: TRBD1 (5 bases). CDR3 size: 13 residues. Germline loops: CDR1 SNHLY, CDR2 FYNNEI. The ends were cut back, 7 bases at V and 0 bases at J, with 7 bases in the middle. Here the CDR3 DNA reads TGTGCCAGCAATCAGGGTAGCAATCAGCCCCAGCATTTT. It is translated as CASNQGSNQPQHF.

This clonotype has ten or more counts. The gene calls are TRBV12-3 or TRBV12-4 and TRBJ2-1; 9 bases align to TRBD2. CDR3 size: 15 residues. V lost 3 bases and J lost 5; bases outside the gene matches: 5. The CDR3 DNA reads TGTGCCAGCAGTTTCGATGGGACTAGCAACAATGAGCAGTTCTTC. Protein: CASSFDGTSNNEQFF.

V is TRBV10-3 and J is TRBJ1-2, with D perhaps TRBD1 (5 bases). The CDR3 spans 13 residues. The V end was cut by 3 bases, the J end by 5 bases, with 10 bases between. Germline CDR1 reads ENHRY; CDR2 reads SYGVKD. CDR3 in amino acids: CAISDDSSYGYTF. The CDR3 DNA follows: TGTGCCATCAGTGATGACAGCTCTTATGGCTACACCTTC.

This clonotype occurred many times. This rearrangement joins TRBV7-9 to TRBJ2-7; 11 nucleotides line up with TRBD1. CDR1 and CDR2 from the germline V gene are SEHNR and FQNEAQ (reference sequence). The CDR3 loop spans 15 amino acids. V gave up 8 bases and J gave up 6 bases; unmatched junction bases: 12. As DNA, the CDR3 is TGTGCCAGCGGGATATCGACCGGGACAGGGGGCGAGCAGTACTTC. This codes for CASGISTGTGGEQYF.

This clonotype was seen repeatedly, ten times or more. This chain connects TRBV27 to TRBJ2-7; 9 nucleotides match TRBD1. The V gene's germline CDR1 is MNHEY and CDR2 SMNVEV (reference sequence). The CDR3 consists of 14 residues. Trimming cost V 7 bases and J 3 bases; bases outside gene matches: 7. The CDR3 sequence is CASKQQGAGYEQYF. Written as DNA, the CDR3 is TGTGCCAGCAAGCAACAGGGGGCGGGCTACGAGCAGTACTTC.

The V call is TRBV19, the J call TRBJ2-2; 7 bases match TRBD1. From germline, CDR1 is LNHDA and CDR2 SQIVND (reference sequence). This CDR3 spans 15 amino acids. J gave up 5 bases and V 4 bases, and 7 bases lay outside the gene matches. CDR3 in amino acids: CASSTTGVRTGELFF. Written as DNA, the CDR3 is TGTGCCAGTAGTACCACAGGGGTCAGGACCGGGGAGCTGTTTTTT.

This clonotype turned up a few times. One base away lies a much larger clone, so this may be a sequencing read error. The chain employs TRBV29-1 and TRBJ2-6, with D uncertain. This CDR3 has 13 amino acids. V was clipped by 4 bases and J by 0 bases, with 4 bases between them. The germline CDR1 and CDR2 sequences are SQVTM and ANQGSEA. The CDR3, as DNA: TGCAGCGTTGGGATCTCTGGGGCCAACGTCCTGACTTTC. It is translated as CSVGISGANVLTF.

The rearrangement joins TRBV30 to TRBJ1-3; D remains unclear. The CDR3 spans 11 residues. Trimming stripped 2 bases from V and 7 bases from J, with 6 bases between. Germline V gives CDR1 GTSNPN, CDR2 SVGIG (reference sequence). Here the CDR3 reads CAWSILNTIYF. CDR3 DNA: TGTGCCTGGAGTATCTTGAACACCATATATTTT.

The sample holds many counts of this clonotype. V gene TRBV12-3 or TRBV12-4 combines with J gene TRBJ2-7; 7 bases fit TRBD1. After removal of 7 bases from V and 4 bases from J, the junction contained 10 bases not matched to a gene. This CDR3 has 14 amino acids. The CDR3 protein is CASTGTGTVYEQYF. CDR3 DNA: TGTGCCAGCACCGGTACCGGGACAGTTTACGAGCAGTACTTC.

This clonotype showed up many times. DNA of the CDR3: TGCAGCGTTTCGCTCCGTCTAGCGGGAGTTGGTGAGCAGTTCTTC. This sequence encodes CSVSLRLAGVGEQFF. The chain uses TRBV29-1 and TRBJ2-1; TRBD2 aligns across 10 bases. The CDR3 length is 15 residues. V gave up 5 bases and J gave up 9 bases; unmatched junction bases: 13. Per germline, CDR1 SQVTM and CDR2 ANQGSEA.

V and J are TRBV10-3 and TRBJ1-4; 8 bases are shared with TRBD1. Trimming took 6 bases from V and 7 from J; bases not matched to a gene: 10. Germline V CDR1 and CDR2: ENHRY, SYGVKD. The length of the CDR3 is 15 residues. This CDR3 is CAISRTTGESEKLFF. The CDR3 coding sequence is TGTGCCATCAGCCGTACGACAGGGGAAAGTGAAAAACTGTTTTTT.

This clonotype has just a few counts. This rearrangement joins TRBV28 to TRBJ2-2, with 7 positions matching TRBD2. This CDR3 contains 15 residues. V lost 4 bases, J lost 5 bases, and 7 bases stayed unmatched. Germline assignment: CDR1 MDHEN and CDR2 SYDVKM. CDR3 sequence: CASSWSSGVTGELFF. CDR3 DNA sequence: TGTGCCAGCAGTTGGTCTAGCGGAGTGACCGGGGAGCTGTTTTTT. Full variable domain (outside the CDR3, taken from reference TRBV28 and TRBJ2-2): DVKVTQSSRYLVKRTGEKVFLECVQDMDHENMFWYRQDPGLGLRLIYFSYDVKMKEKGDIPEGYSVSREKKERFSLILESASTNQTSMYLCASSWSSGVTGELFFGEGSRLTVL.

The table lists this clonotype with many counts. This chain joins TRBV6-1 and TRBJ1-1; tentative D call: TRBD1 (5 bases). Germline assignment: CDR1 MNHNS and CDR2 SASEGT. The CDR3 has 12 amino acids. Trimming cost V 5 bases and J 7 bases, with 11 bases left between them. The CDR3 DNA follows: TGTGCCAGCAGTCTAGCGGGGGTTGAAGCTTTCTTT. Its translation: CASSLAGVEAFF.

This clonotype was detected only a few times. The V gene is TRBV9, the J gene TRBJ1-1, with D unresolved. The CDR3 runs 12 residues. The germline gives CDR1 SGDLS, CDR2 YYNGEE. Trimming removed 4 bases from V and 6 bases from J, with 10 bases in between. CDR3 in DNA: TGTGCCAGCAGCACCCGGGATTCTGAAGCTTTCTTT. Residues: CASSTRDSEAFF.

The chain employs TRBV9 and TRBJ2-1, with TRBD2 matching 7 bases. This CDR3 spans 15 amino acids. Germline CDR1 reads SGDLS; CDR2 reads YYNGEE. With V trimmed by 2 bases and J by 7 bases, 9 bases remained unmatched. This chain's CDR3 is CASSVSTGGYNEQFF. In DNA, the CDR3 is TGTGCCAGCAGCGTTAGCACGGGAGGATATAATGAGCAGTTCTTC. Full variable domain (outside the CDR3, taken from reference TRBV9 and TRBJ2-1): DSGVTQTPKHLITATGQRVTLRCSPRSGDLSVYWYQQSLDQGLQFLIQYYNGEERAKGNILERFSAQQFPDLHSELNLSSLELGDSALYFCASSVSTGGYNEQFFGPGTRLTVL.

The sample holds many counts of this clonotype. This rearrangement joins TRBV30 to TRBJ2-7; no firm D call. This CDR3 is built from 12 residues. The germline V and J ends were trimmed by 3 bases and 3 bases, with 9 bases remaining between them. Germline lookup yields CDR1 GTSNPN and CDR2 SVGIG (reference sequence). The CDR3 here is CAWRSDGYEQYF. The DNA of the CDR3 is TGTGCCTGGAGGTCGGACGGCTACGAGCAGTACTTC.

This rearrangement joins TRBV20-1 to TRBJ2-7, with 13 bases fitting TRBD2. Unmatched junction bases numbered 7, after V lost 3 bases and J lost 2 bases. Germline CDR1 is DFQATT and CDR2 is SNEGSKA (reference sequence). The CDR3 contains 16 residues. Here the CDR3 reads CSARPLGTSGTYEQYF. The CDR3 nucleotides are TGCAGTGCTAGGCCACTTGGGACTAGCGGGACCTACGAGCAGTACTTC.

Many counts were recorded for this clonotype. Sequence at one end of the junction differs from germline and may be a read error. V is TRBV6-5 and J is TRBJ2-5; 13 positions match TRBD2. Germline V gene sequence: CDR1 MNHEY, CDR2 SVGAGI. The CDR3 extends over 16 amino acids. The CDR3 sequence is CASSYWTSGSRETQYF. CDR3 DNA sequence: TGTGCCAGCAGCTACTGGACTAGCGGGAGTCGAGAGACCCAGTACTTC.

This clonotype was detected a few times. At one boundary the junction diverges from the germline segment, which might be a read error. The chain recombines TRBV5-5 with TRBJ1-1; D unresolved. This CDR3 has 14 amino acids. Per germline, CDR1 SGHKS and CDR2 YYEKEE (reference sequence). The CDR3 reads CAGSGATMNTEAFF. CDR3 DNA: TGTGCCGGCAGCGGCGCCACAATGAACACTGAAGCTTTCTTT.